This TCR beta chain was recovered during a study of T-cell reconstitution after alpha-beta-depleted transplantation in children. This sample's TCRbeta library carried unique molecular identifier barcodes. TCRdb redid the calling of the PCR reads with MiXCR, one entry per CDR3 protein. The data show roughly 500,000 distinct CDR3 sequences, with approximately 30% seen just once and under 3% held by the top ten. There are a few counts of this clonotype. The germline CDR1 and CDR2 sequences are SQVTM and ANQGSEA. After removal of 6 bases from V and 1 base from J, the junction contained 8 bases not matched to a gene. There are 14 residues in the CDR3.

The V gene is TRBV29-1, the J gene TRBJ1-1, with TRBD1 identical over 7 bases. The receptor was isolated from a human donor who donated a stem cell graft to a child with aplastic anemia. The sample here was PBMCs from the stem cell graft donor, taken from the stem cell graft. CDR3 in amino acids: CSVGTGEANTEAFF. CDR3 DNA: TGCAGCGTAGGAACAGGGGAGGCGAACACTGAAGCTTTCTTT. The variable domain in full, with the rest retrieved from reference TRBV29-1 and TRBJ1-1, is SAVISQKPSRDICQRGTSLTIQCQVDSQVTMMFWYRQQPGQSLTLIATANQGSEATYESGFVIDKFPISRPNLTFSTLTVSNMSPEDSSIYLCSVGTGEANTEAFFGQGTRLTVV.